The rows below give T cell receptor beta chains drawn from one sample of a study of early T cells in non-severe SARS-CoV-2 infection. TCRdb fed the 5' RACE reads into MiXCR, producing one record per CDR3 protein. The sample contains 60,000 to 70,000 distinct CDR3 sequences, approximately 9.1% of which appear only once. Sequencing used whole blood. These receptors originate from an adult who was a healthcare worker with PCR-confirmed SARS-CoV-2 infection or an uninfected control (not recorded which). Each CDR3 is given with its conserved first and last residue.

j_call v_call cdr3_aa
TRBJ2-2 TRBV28 CASSLFSGTNTGELFF
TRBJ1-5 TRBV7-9 CASSPTGYGNQPQHF
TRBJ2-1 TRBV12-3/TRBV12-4 CASSLSLANNEQFF
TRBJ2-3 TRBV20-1 CSGTKREREDTQYF
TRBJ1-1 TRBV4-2 CASSQEGDNEAFF
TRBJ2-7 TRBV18 CASSLQETSYEQYF
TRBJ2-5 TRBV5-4 CASSLDGASGRWKETQYF
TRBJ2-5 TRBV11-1 CASSFNRGGQETQYF
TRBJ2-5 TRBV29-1 CSVPGGRSTWETQYF
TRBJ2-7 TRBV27 CASSVQRGPYEQYF
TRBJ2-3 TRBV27 CASSTPRGATDTQYF
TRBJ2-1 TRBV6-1 CASKSGISYNEQFF
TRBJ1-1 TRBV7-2 CASSWGITEAFF
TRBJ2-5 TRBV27 CASSPFPAEYQETQYF
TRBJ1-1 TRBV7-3 CASSTDRANTEAFF
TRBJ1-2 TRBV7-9 CAIHSGGNYGYTF
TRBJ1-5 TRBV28 CASSRQPGGGLSNQPQHF
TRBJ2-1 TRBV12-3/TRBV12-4 CASSAPGRDYNEQFF
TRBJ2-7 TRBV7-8 CASSPRGGVYYEQYF
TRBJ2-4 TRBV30 CAWSGGTGSTKNIQYF
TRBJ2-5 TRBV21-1 CASSKALLETQYF
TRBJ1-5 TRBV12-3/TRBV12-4 CASSLDNEGDQPQHF
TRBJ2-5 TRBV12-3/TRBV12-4 CASSFGGQETQYF
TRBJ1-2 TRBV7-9 CASTPTDSANYGYTF
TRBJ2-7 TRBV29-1 CSVHLADSYEQYF
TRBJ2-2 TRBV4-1 CASSRTERTNTGELFF
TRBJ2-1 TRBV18 CASSSKGIAEEWLHNEQFF
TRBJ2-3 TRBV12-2 CASRLCGTSGRADTQYF
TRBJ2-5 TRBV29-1 CSVYRGAETQYF
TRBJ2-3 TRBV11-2 CASSPILAGGETDTQYF
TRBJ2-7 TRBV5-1 CASRLAGTSYEQYF
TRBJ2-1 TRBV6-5 CASSFGQGDYNEQFF
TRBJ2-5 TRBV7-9 CASSLRRESGETQYF
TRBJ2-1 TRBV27 CASSNPRNEQFF
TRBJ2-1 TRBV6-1 CASSEVGGLARSSYNEQFF
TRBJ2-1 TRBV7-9 CASSLALSGSSYNEQFF
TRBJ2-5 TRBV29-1 CSVESPSGKSETQYF
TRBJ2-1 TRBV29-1 CSVWDAGQREQFF
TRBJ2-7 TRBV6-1 CASSDAHRDRGYEQYF
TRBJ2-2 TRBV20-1 CSARDSGLAGGAGELFF
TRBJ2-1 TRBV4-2 CASSPRTRIDYNEQFF
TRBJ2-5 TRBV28 CASKESGQETQYF
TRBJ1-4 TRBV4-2 CASSQDRGDRGLTNEKLFF
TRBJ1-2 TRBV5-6 CASSIPQGTESGYTF
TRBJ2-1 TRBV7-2 CASSLGLVVDEQFF
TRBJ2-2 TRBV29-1 CSGSGAGELFF
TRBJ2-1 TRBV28 CASSWAPEQFF
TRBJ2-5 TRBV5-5 CASSLLAMGQYF
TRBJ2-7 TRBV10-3 CAIRDRGTYEQYF
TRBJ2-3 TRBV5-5 CASSLRLAGGDTQYF
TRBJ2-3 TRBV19 CASSSPEDTDTQYF
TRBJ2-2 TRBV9 CASSVGTSGTGELFF
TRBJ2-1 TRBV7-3 CASSQTSGSHYNEQFF
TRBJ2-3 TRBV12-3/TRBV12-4 CASSARRDSSSTDTQYF